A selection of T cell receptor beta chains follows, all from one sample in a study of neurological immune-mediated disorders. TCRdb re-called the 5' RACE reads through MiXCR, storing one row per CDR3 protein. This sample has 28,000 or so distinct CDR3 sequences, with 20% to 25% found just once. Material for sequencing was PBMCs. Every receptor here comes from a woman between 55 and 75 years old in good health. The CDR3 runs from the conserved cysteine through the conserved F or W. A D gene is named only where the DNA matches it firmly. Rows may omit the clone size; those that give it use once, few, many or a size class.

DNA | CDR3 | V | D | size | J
TGTGCCAGCAGCCGGGATGGGACAGGGGGGCGAGATACGCAGTATTTT | CASSRDGTGGRDTQYF | TRBV7-2 | TRBD1 | many | TRBJ2-3
TGTGCCAGCTCACTTGGTGGGGCCAACGTCCTGACTTTC | CASSLGGANVLTF | TRBV18 | . | few | TRBJ2-6
TGCGCCAGCAGCTTGTTCTTCGATCAGCCCCAGCATTTT | CASSLFFDQPQHF | TRBV5-1 | . | many | TRBJ1-5
TGTGCCAGCTCACCTGGGGGGATCTCCTACAATGAGCAGTTCTTC | CASSPGGISYNEQFF | TRBV18 | . | . | TRBJ2-1
TGCAGTGCTAGAGATGGGGCTAGCTGTGGGACTTCTGGGGCCAACGTCCTGACTTTC | CSARDGASCGTSGANVLTF | TRBV20-1 | . | . | TRBJ2-6
TGCAGCGTTGAACGCGACAGCCACTCTGGGGCCAACGTCCTGACTTTC | CSVERDSHSGANVLTF | TRBV29-1 | . | . | TRBJ2-6
TGTGCTACTGCGAACCTCGGGCATAACGGGGAGCTGTTTTTT | CATANLGHNGELFF | TRBV5-5 | . | many | TRBJ2-2
TGTGCCAGCTCACCAGCCCGGACAGGTGCAGGAAACACCATATATTTT | CASSPARTGAGNTIYF | TRBV18 | TRBD1 | many | TRBJ1-3
TGTGCCAGCAGCTTAGGCTTCCAAGAGACCCAGTACTTC | CASSLGFQETQYF | TRBV7-2 | . | many | TRBJ2-5
TGCGCCAGCAGCATGACTAGCGGGGGGGCGGATACGCAGTATTTT | CASSMTSGGADTQYF | TRBV5-1 | TRBD2 | many | TRBJ2-3
TGTGCCAGCAGTAGGTCGGGGATCGGGATCGGACATTATTTT | CASSRSGIGIGHYF | TRBV6-2/TRBV6-3 | . | . | TRBJ2-3
TGTGCCAGCAAGGGGGCGGACTATGGCTACACCTTC | CASKGADYGYTF | TRBV7-9 | TRBD1 | many | TRBJ1-2
TGTGCCAGCTTAGTGATCGGGACCGGGGAGCTGTTTTTT | CASLVIGTGELFF | TRBV7-2 | . | . | TRBJ2-2
TGTGCCATCAGTGAGCCTGGTGAGCAGTTCTTC | CAISEPGEQFF | TRBV10-3 | . | many | TRBJ2-1
TGCGCCAGCAGCTTGACAGGTTTTGGAATCCACGAGCAGTACTTC | CASSLTGFGIHEQYF | TRBV5-1 | . | many | TRBJ2-7
TGTGCCAGCAGCAACCGGGAGGGGACCGGGGAGCTGTTTTTT | CASSNREGTGELFF | TRBV7-8 | TRBD2 | few | TRBJ2-2
TGTGCCAGCAGCTATACGGGGGGATCTGGAAACACCATATATTTT | CASSYTGGSGNTIYF | TRBV6-5 | . | many | TRBJ1-3
TGTGCCAGCAGCTTAGTGGGGAATGAAAAACTGTTTTTT | CASSLVGNEKLFF | TRBV7-2 | . | many | TRBJ1-4
TGTGCCAGCAGCCTACCCGGAGGGGACAGATCGTACCAAGAGACCCAGTACTTC | CASSLPGGDRSYQETQYF | TRBV7-9 | . | many | TRBJ2-5
TGTGCCAGCAGTGAGGGGGAATGTCCAGGGACTTCGGAGACCCAGTACTTC | CASSEGECPGTSETQYF | TRBV2 | . | many | TRBJ2-5
TGTGCCAGCAGCCCTTGGGGGGGGGGTGGAAATGAGCAGTTCTTC | CASSPWGGGGNEQFF | TRBV7-3 | TRBD2 | medium-sized | TRBJ2-1
TGTGCCAGCAGCCCACCCACTGTGTTTAAGGCCAACGTCCTGACTTTC | CASSPPTVFKANVLTF | TRBV7-9 | . | many | TRBJ2-6
TGCGCCAGCAGCCAAGTCCCGGGGACAGGTTATAACTATGGCTACACCTTC | CASSQVPGTGYNYGYTF | TRBV4-1 | TRBD1 | many | TRBJ1-2
TGTGCCAGCAGTTTTCAGGGAGCGGGAAATGAAGCTTTCTTT | CASSFQGAGNEAFF | TRBV28 | . | . | TRBJ1-1
TGTGCCAGCTCACCAGCCGCCCGGGACAGCCTCTACGAGCAGTACTTC | CASSPAARDSLYEQYF | TRBV18 | TRBD1 | few | TRBJ2-7
TGTGCCAGCAGTTACGTCGGGGGGACTGGGGCCAACGTCCTGACTTTC | CASSYVGGTGANVLTF | TRBV6-6 | TRBD2 | once | TRBJ2-6
TGTGCCAGCAGCTTCCGGGACAGCACAGATACGCAGTATTTT | CASSFRDSTDTQYF | TRBV5-5 | . | many | TRBJ2-3
TGTGCCAGCAAGTCTAACTCCTACGAGCAGTACTTC | CASKSNSYEQYF | TRBV28 | . | many | TRBJ2-7
TGTGCCATCAGTGTGGACAGATACGAGCAGTACTTC | CAISVDRYEQYF | TRBV10-3 | . | many | TRBJ2-7
TGCAGCGTTAAACCAGACACGTACAATGAGCAGTTCTTC | CSVKPDTYNEQFF | TRBV29-1 | . | . | TRBJ2-1
TGCAGTGCTAGAGATCAGCCGGGGAATGGCTACACCTTC | CSARDQPGNGYTF | TRBV20-1 | . | many | TRBJ1-2
TGTGCCAGCAGCCAAGATTCGCGTTGGAAGGGGATGGGCACTGAAGCTTTCTTT | CASSQDSRWKGMGTEAFF | TRBV3-1 | . | few | TRBJ1-1
TGCGCCAGCAGCTTGGAACACGGGGCCGAAGCTTTCTTT | CASSLEHGAEAFF | TRBV5-1 | . | many | TRBJ1-1
TGTGCCAGCAGCCGTGGGACTAGCGGGATACCCTACGAGCAGTACTTC | CASSRGTSGIPYEQYF | TRBV7-2 | TRBD2 | many | TRBJ2-7
TGTGCCAGCAGCCAAGGGCGGGGGGGACAAGGTACGCAGTATTTT | CASSQGRGGQGTQYF | TRBV3-1 | TRBD2 | many | TRBJ2-3
TGTGCCATCAGGGGGACAGGGAACTATGGCTACACCTTC | CAIRGTGNYGYTF | TRBV10-3 | TRBD1 | . | TRBJ1-2
TGTGCCAGCAGCCTGAACAGACAGGGTGGGGGCTCACCCCTCCACTTT | CASSLNRQGGGSPLHF | TRBV7-2 | TRBD1 | . | TRBJ1-6
TGTCCCAGCAGTCAAGGACGGGGGAACACCGGGGAGCTGTTTTTT | CPSSQGRGNTGELFF | TRBV28 | . | once | TRBJ2-2
TGCGCCAGCAGCCAAGTATCCGGGCAATACGAGCAGTACTTC | CASSQVSGQYEQYF | TRBV4-1 | . | many | TRBJ2-7
TGCAGTGCGAATAAACCGCTGGGGGGGGGTAGCAATCAGCCCCAGCATTTT | CSANKPLGGGSNQPQHF | TRBV20-1 | . | many | TRBJ1-5
TGTGCCAGCAGCGCGGCCCGCTACGAGCAGTACTTC | CASSAARYEQYF | TRBV7-6 | . | many | TRBJ2-7
TGTGCCAGCAGCGCGGGGGGACAGGGGACCAAATACTTC | CASSAGGQGTKYF | TRBV9 | TRBD1 | . | TRBJ2-5
TGCGCCAGCAGCCGGGAGGGGGGCTACAATGAGCAGTTCTTC | CASSREGGYNEQFF | TRBV5-1 | TRBD2 | medium-sized | TRBJ2-1
TGTGCCAGCAGCCAAGAACGCGGGAGGGGATCCCGTGAGCAGTTCTTC | CASSQERGRGSREQFF | TRBV3-1 | TRBD2 | many | TRBJ2-1
TGTGCCAGCAGCTACGGACTAGCGGGGGGCCAAGAGACCCAGTACTTC | CASSYGLAGGQETQYF | TRBV7-2 | TRBD2 | . | TRBJ2-5
TGCAGTGTAGAGCCGCTTGCGGGTTGGTCAGATACGCAGTATTTT | CSVEPLAGWSDTQYF | TRBV20-1 | . | many | TRBJ2-3
TGCGCCAGCAGCTTGGATCCAGGGGGAAACTACGAGCAGTACTTC | CASSLDPGGNYEQYF | TRBV5-1 | TRBD1 | . | TRBJ2-7
TGCGCCAGCAGCTTGACGAGCGGGGGAGCCGGGGAGCTGTTTTTT | CASSLTSGGAGELFF | TRBV5-1 | TRBD2 | many | TRBJ2-2
TGTGCCAGCAGCTTAGTACCCGGACCTAGCACAGATACGCAGTATTTT | CASSLVPGPSTDTQYF | TRBV7-6 | . | many | TRBJ2-3